The table lists the clone carrying this T cell receptor beta chain with a few counts. Its specificity is not known. Time point noted: persistent/refractory GD, antithyroid drugs over 5 years with positive TRAb. PBMC-derived RNA was used for the TCR library. American Thyroid Association guidelines were used to diagnose Graves' disease. Both iRepertoire HTBI primers and Arm-PCR of CDR3 regions were used to build the TCR beta libraries. Using its own MiXCR run on the multiplex PCR reads, TCRdb lists one record per CDR3 protein. The top ten hold about 42% of the sample, which has 650,000 to 850,000 distinct CDR3 sequences, 30% seen once. The V and J ends lost 5 bases and 2 bases respectively, with 12 bases between them. CDR1 is MDHEN and CDR2 is SYDVKM in the germline V gene. There are 15 residues in the CDR3. This entry belongs to a study of regulatory T cells in long-lasting Graves disease. Study observations and caveats: Favored gene segments in persistent disease were TRBV28, TRBJ1-2 and TRBJ2-5.

Sequences were derived from peripheral blood mononuclear cells (PBMCs), sampled when the disease was refractory, from a patient treated with antithyroid drugs. This sequence joins TRBV28 and TRBJ1-4; D might be TRBD1 (5 bases). This TCR derives from a female donor with Graves disease. This CDR3 is CASSEPGITNEKLFF. In nucleotides, the CDR3 is TGTGCCAGCAGTGAACCAGGGATTACTAATGAAAAACTGTTTTTT.